This T cell receptor beta chain comes out of a study of CD8 T cells in Susac syndrome. In the study overall: There were about six sequenced Susac syndrome patients with active disease and fewer than 10 in remission. When their blood was taken, patients with Susac syndrome were therapy-naive, taking corticosteroids, or taking intravenous immunoglobulin alone.

The patients with Susac syndrome satisfied recently defined diagnostic criteria for either definite or probable disease. The CDR3 consists of 16 residues. Germline CDR1 and CDR2: SGHRS and YFSETQ. The V and J ends lost 0 bases and 5 bases, in that order; junction bases with no gene match: 6. Reverse transcription of 0.5 to 1 ug RNA was performed with random hexamers. The authors amplified TCR beta CDR3 across 54 Vbeta and 13 Jbeta using immunoSEQ multiplex PCR. TCRdb reanalysed the immunoSEQ multiplex PCR reads using MiXCR and keeps one entry per CDR3 protein. This sample yields some 180,000 distinct CDR3 sequences, of which around 90% are seen a single time; 0.085% to 0.1% belongs to the top ten.

This receptor was taken from a human donor with Susac syndrome. Sample: CD4+ T cells from PBMCs. The chain has TRBV5-1 and TRBJ2-5; 11 bases map to TRBD1. Here the CDR3 reads CASSLGTGGAEETQYF. CDR3 DNA: TGCGCCAGCAGCTTGGGGACAGGGGGCGCGGAGGAGACCCAGTACTTC. The entire variable domain, with the rest obtained from reference TRBV5-1 and TRBJ2-5, is as follows: KAGVTQTPRYLIKTRGQQVTLSCSPISGHRSVSWYQQTPGQGLQFLFEYFSETQRNKGNFPGRFSGRQFSNSRSEMNVSTLELGDSALYLCASSLGTGGAEETQYFGPGTRLLVL.